The 6 T cell receptor beta chains given below trace back to one sample, sequenced in a study of T cells in Graves' hyperthyroidism and ophthalmopathy (dated by TCRdb to about 2019). Libraries were built with multiplex PCR. The run used an Illumina HiSeq 2000. Amplification of TCR beta CDR3 regions was carried out from RNA transcripts. A first-round RT-PCR of the TCR CDR3 used the HTBI primer set with the Qiagen OneStep RT-PCR kit. TCRdb trimmed the raw reads at Q25, called clones with MiXCR and kept productive beta chains. A single entry per CDR3 protein holds the most common genes and DNA from its merged rows. A total of hundreds of thousands of distinct CDR3 sequences appear in this sample, approximately 22% of them only once. About half of the sample rests with the top ten. Sequenced input: blood. These receptors were collected from a woman between 65 and 79 years old with Graves' ophthalmopathy.

This clonotype was counted between two and nine times. CDR3 in amino acids: CASSVDGIHTDTQYF. The CDR3 DNA sequence: TGTGCCAGCAGCGTAGACGGGATTCACACAGATACGCAGTATTTT. The rearrangement uses TRBV9 and TRBJ2-3; D might be TRBD2 (5 bases). Germline-derived CDR1 and CDR2 are SGDLS and YYNGEE. The V end was cut by 0 bases, the J end by 2 bases, with 10 bases between. The CDR3 spans 15 residues.

A few counts support this clonotype. The chain employs TRBV12-3 or TRBV12-4 and TRBJ2-4, with D unresolved. The CDR3 totals 15 residues. V was trimmed by 1 base and J by 4 bases, leaving 11 bases between them. CDR3 sequence reads: CASSLGGTQKNIQYF. CDR3 bases: TGTGCCAGCAGTTTAGGCGGAACCCAAAAAAACATTCAGTACTTC.

In its sample, this clonotype was seen a few times. Written as DNA, the CDR3 is TGCGCCAGCAGCTGGGGGGACAGTCAGAGTCAGTACTTC. This gives the protein CASSWGDSQSQYF. J is TRBJ2-7 and V is TRBV5-1; D possibly corresponds to TRBD1 (7 bases). Trimming removed 3 bases at V and 10 bases at J, with 17 bases between. Germline V gene sequence: CDR1 SGHRS, CDR2 YFSETQ. The CDR3 has 13 amino acids.

This clonotype has only a few counts. The chain is built from TRBV5-1 and TRBJ2-3; 7 positions agree with TRBD2. The V gene end was trimmed by 7 bases and the J gene end by 0 bases; junction bases not matched to a gene: 8. Germline CDR1 is SGHRS and CDR2 is YFSETQ. The CDR3 runs 15 residues. In DNA, the CDR3 is TGCGCCAGCGGGACTAAGTGGAGTAGCACAGATACGCAGTATTTT. This codes for CASGTKWSSTDTQYF.

This clonotype has at least ten counts. V usage is TRBV6-2 or TRBV6-3 and J usage is TRBJ2-3; D is uncertain. Germline CDR1 and CDR2: MNHEY and SVGEGT. The CDR3 contains 14 residues. V lost 0 bases and J lost 5, with 9 bases in between. The chain's CDR3 is CASSYSTRVDTQYF. The CDR3 DNA reads as TGTGCCAGCAGTTACTCGACCCGAGTAGATACGCAGTATTTT.

This sequence joins TRBV7-8 and TRBJ1-6; D is unresolved. Looked up from germline, CDR1 is SGHVS and CDR2 is FQNEAQ. CDR3 length: 15 residues. V lost 5 bases and J lost 6, with 14 bases in between. The CDR3, as DNA: TGTGCCAGCAGCCAAGACGTCCTCCCTAATTCACCCCTCCACTTT. Protein product: CASSQDVLPNSPLHF.